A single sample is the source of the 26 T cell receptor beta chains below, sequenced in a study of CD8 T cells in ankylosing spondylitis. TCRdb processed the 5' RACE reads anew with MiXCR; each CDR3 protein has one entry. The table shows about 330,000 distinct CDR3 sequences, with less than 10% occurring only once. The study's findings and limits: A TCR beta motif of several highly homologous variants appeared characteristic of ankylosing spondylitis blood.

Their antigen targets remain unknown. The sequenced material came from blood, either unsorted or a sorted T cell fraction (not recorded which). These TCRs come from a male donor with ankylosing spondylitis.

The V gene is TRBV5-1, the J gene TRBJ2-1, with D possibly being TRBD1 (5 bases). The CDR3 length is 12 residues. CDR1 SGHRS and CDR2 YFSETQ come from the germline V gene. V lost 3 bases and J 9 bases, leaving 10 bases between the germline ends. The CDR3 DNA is TGCGCCAGCAGCTATAGGGGCGGTGAGCAGTTCTTC. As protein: CASSYRGGEQFF.

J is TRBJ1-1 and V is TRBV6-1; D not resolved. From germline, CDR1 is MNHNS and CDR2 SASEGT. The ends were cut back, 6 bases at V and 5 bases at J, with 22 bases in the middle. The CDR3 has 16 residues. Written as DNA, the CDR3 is TGTGCCAGCAGGGCGAGAAATGCTGGGGTCTTTACTGAAGCTTTCTTT. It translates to CASRARNAGVFTEAFF.

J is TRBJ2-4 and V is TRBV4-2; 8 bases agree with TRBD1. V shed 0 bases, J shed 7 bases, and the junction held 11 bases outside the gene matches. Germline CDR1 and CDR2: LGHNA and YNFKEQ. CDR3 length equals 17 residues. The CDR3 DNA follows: TGTGCCAGCAGCCAAGAGGGTCAGGGGGCACGGGTGAACATTCAGTACTTC. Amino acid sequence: CASSQEGQGARVNIQYF.

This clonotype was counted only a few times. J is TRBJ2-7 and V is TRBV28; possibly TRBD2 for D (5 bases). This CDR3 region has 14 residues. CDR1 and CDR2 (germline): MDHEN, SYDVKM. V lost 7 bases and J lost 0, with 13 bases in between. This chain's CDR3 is CASNSVGGSYEQYF. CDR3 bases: TGTGCCAGCAACTCTGTTGGAGGCTCCTACGAGCAGTACTTC.

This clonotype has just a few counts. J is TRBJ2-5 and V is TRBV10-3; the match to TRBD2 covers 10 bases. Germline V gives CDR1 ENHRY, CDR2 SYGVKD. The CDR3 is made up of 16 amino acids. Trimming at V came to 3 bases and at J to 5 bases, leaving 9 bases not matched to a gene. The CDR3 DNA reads TGTGCCATCAGTGAAGGTCCTAGCGGGAGAGTGGAGACCCAGTACTTC. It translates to CAISEGPSGRVETQYF.

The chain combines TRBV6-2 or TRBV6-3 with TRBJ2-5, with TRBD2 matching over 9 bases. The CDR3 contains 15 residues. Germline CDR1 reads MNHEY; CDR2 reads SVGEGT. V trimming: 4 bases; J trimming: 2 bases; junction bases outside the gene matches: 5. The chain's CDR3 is CASSSSLAGQETQYF. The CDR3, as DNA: TGTGCCAGCAGTTCCTCCCTAGCGGGGCAAGAGACCCAGTACTTC.

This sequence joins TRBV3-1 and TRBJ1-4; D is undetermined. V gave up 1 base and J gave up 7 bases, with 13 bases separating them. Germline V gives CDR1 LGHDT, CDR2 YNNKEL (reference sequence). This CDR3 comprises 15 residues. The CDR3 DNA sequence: TGTGCCAGCAGCCAAGTTGGGCAGGTATTTGAAAAACTGTTTTTT. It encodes CASSQVGQVFEKLFF.

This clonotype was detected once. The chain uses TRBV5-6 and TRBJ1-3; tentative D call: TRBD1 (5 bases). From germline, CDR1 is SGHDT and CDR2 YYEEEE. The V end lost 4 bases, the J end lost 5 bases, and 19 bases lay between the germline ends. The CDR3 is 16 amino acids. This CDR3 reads CASSPRLQGGRNTIYF. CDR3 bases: TGTGCCAGCAGCCCGCGGCTCCAGGGCGGGAGAAACACCATATATTTT. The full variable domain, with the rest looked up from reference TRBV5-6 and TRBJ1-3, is DAGVTQSPTHLIKTRGQQVTLRCSPKSGHDTVSWYQQALGQGPQFIFQYYEEEERQRGNFPDRFSGHQFPNYSSELNVNALLLGDSALYLCASSPRLQGGRNTIYFGEGSWLTVV.

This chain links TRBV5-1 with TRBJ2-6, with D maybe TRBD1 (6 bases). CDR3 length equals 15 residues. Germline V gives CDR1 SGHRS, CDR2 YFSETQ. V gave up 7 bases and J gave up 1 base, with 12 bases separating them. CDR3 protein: CASLQGLSGANVLTF. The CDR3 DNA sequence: TGCGCCAGCCTACAGGGTTTATCTGGGGCCAACGTCCTGACTTTC.

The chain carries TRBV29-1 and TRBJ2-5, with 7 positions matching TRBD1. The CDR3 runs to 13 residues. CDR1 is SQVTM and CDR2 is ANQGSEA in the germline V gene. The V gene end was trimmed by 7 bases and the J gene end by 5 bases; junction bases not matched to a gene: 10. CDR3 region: CSEKDRWKETQYF. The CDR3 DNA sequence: TGCAGCGAAAAGGACAGGTGGAAGGAGACCCAGTACTTC.

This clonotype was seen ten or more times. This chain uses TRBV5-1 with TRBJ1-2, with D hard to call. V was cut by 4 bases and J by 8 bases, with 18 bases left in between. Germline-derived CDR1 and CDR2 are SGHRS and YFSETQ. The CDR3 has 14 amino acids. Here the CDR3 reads CASSQAGGLRGYTF. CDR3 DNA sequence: TGCGCCAGCAGCCAGGCCGGAGGGTTACGGGGCTACACCTTC.

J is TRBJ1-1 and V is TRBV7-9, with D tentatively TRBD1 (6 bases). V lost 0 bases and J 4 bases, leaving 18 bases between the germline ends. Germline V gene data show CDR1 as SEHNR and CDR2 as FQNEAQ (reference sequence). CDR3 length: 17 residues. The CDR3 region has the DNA TGTGCCAGCAGCTTAGCGTCAGGGGCCCTGGGGGCCACTGAAGCTTTCTTT. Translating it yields CASSLASGALGATEAFF.

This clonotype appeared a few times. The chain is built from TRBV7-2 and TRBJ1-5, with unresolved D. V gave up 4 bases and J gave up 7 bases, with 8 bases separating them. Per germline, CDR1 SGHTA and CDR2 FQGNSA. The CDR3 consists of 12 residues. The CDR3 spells CASSSSSQPQHF. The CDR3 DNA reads TGTGCCAGCAGCTCAAGTTCCCAGCCCCAGCATTTT.

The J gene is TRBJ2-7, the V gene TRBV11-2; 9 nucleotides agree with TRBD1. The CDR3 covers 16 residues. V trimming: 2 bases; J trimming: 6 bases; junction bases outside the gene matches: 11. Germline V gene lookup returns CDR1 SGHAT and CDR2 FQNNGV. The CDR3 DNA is TGTGCCAGCAGCTTATTGGTCGGGACAGGGCCCAGCGAGCAGTACTTC. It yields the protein CASSLLVGTGPSEQYF.

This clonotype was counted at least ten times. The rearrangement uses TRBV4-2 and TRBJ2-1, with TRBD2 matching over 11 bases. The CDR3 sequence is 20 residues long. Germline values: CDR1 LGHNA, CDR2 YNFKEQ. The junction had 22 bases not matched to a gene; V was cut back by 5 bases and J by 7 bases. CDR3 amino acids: CASSNRPQTSGSVITNEQFF. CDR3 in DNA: TGTGCCAGCAGCAATCGACCTCAAACTAGCGGGAGTGTAATCACGAATGAGCAGTTCTTC.

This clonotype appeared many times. CDR3 in amino acids: CATSRDWASSYNEQFF. CDR3 nucleotides: TGTGCCACCAGCAGAGATTGGGCTAGCTCCTACAATGAGCAGTTCTTC. The chain links TRBV15 to TRBJ2-1; no clear D gene. The CDR3 loop spans 16 amino acids. Germline values: CDR1 LNHNV, CDR2 YYDKDF (reference sequence). With 0 bases removed from V and 0 bases from J, the gap between germline ends came to 9 bases.

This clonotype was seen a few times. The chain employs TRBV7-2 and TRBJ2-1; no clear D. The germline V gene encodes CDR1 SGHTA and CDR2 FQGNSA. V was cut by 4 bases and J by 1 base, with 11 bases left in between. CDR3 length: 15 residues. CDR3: CASSSRAVSYNEQFF. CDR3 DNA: TGTGCCAGCAGCTCCCGGGCTGTATCCTACAATGAGCAGTTCTTC.

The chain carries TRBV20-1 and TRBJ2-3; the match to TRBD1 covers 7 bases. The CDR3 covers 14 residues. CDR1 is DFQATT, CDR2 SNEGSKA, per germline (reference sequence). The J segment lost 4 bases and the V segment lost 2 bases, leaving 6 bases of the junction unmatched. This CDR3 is CSARLQQGSDTQYF. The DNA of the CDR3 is TGCAGTGCTAGACTTCAACAGGGGTCAGATACGCAGTATTTT.

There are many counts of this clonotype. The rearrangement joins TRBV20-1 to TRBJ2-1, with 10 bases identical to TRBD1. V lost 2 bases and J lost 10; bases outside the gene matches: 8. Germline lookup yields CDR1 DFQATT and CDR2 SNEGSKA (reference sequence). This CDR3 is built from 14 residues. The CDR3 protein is CSARPGQGGSEQFF. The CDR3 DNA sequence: TGCAGTGCTAGACCCGGACAGGGGGGAAGCGAGCAGTTCTTC.

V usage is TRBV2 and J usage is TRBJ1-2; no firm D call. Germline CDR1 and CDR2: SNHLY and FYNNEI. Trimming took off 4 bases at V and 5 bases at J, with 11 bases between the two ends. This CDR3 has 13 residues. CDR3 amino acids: CASSGVRQYGYTF. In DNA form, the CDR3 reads TGTGCCAGCAGTGGTGTCAGACAATATGGCTACACCTTC.

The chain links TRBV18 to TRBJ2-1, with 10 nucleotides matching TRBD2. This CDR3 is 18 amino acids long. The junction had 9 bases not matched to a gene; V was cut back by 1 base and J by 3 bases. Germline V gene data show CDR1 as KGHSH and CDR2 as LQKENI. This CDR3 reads CASSPRLTSGNHYNEQFF. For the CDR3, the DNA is TGTGCCAGCTCACCACGCCTTACTAGCGGGAATCACTACAATGAGCAGTTCTTC.

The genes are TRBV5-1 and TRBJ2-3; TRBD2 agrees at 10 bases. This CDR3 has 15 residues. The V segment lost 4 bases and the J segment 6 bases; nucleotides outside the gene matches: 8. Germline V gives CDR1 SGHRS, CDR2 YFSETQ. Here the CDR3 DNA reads TGCGCCAGCAGCCTAGGACTAGCGGCAGTTGATACGCAGTATTTT. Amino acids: CASSLGLAAVDTQYF.

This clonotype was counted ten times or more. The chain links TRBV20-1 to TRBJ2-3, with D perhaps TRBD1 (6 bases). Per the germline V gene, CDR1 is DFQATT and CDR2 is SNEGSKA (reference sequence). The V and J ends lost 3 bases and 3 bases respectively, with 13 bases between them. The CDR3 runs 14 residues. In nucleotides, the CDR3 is TGCAGTGCTAGGACCCCTCAGGGGACAGATACGCAGTATTTT. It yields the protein CSARTPQGTDTQYF.

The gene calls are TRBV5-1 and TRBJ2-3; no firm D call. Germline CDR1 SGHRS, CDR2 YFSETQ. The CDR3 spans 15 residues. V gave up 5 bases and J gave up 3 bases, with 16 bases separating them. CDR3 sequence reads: CASSSIREGTDTQYF. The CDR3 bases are TGCGCCAGCAGTTCTATAAGGGAAGGGACAGATACGCAGTATTTT. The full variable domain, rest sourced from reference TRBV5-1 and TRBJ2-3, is KAGVTQTPRYLIKTRGQQVTLSCSPISGHRSVSWYQQTPGQGLQFLFEYFSETQRNKGNFPGRFSGRQFSNSRSEMNVSTLELGDSALYLCASSSIREGTDTQYFGPGTRLTVL.

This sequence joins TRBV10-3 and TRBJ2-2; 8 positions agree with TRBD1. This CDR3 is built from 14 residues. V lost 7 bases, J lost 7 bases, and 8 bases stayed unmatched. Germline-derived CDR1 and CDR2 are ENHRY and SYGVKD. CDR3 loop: CAITQTGEDGELFF. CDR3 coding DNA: TGTGCCATCACCCAGACAGGGGAGGACGGGGAGCTGTTTTTT.

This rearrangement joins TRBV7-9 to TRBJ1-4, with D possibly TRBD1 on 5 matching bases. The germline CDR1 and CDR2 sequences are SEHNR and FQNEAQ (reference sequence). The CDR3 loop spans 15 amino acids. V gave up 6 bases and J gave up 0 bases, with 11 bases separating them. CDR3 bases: TGTGCCAGCAGAACAGGCCTTGCAACTAATGAAAAACTGTTTTTT. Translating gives CASRTGLATNEKLFF.